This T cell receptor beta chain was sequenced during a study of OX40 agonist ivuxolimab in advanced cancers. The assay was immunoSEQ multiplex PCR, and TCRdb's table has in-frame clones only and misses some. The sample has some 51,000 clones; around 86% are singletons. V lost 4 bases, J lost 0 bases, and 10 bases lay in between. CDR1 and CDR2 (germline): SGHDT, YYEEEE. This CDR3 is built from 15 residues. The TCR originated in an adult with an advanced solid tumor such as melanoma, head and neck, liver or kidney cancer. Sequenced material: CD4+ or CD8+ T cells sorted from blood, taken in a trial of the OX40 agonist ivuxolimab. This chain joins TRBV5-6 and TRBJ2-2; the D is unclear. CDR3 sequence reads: CASSHGVTNTGELFF. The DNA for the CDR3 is TGTGCCAGCAGCCATGGTGTCACGAACACCGGGGAGCTGTTTTTT.